This T cell receptor beta chain was found in a study of blood T cell repertoires in COVID-19 (TCRdb year 2020). Looking at the study overall: Samples from collaborators originated in the United States, Italy and Spain and spanned both the acute and convalescent phases of COVID-19. The samples were drawn from the first 160 participants of the ongoing ImmuneRACE study and from 950 to 1,500 subjects provided by 6 global collaborators. Where HLA class I and class II types were available, the types were taken from metadata supplied by the sample provider, not from assay-based typing. A freely available public database, intended as a resource for researchers studying the immune response to SARS-CoV-2, is where the repertoires were released. Deeply sampled blood TCRbeta repertoires from subjects exposed to, actively infected with, or recovered from COVID-19 were included in the dataset. Nearly every sample came with metadata listing a de-identified subject ID, COVID-19 status, age in years and sex. The material from the prospective study consisted of cDNA or gDNA derived from T cells, B-cell-depleted T cells, or PBMCs. The investigation overall reported the following: Clinical and demographic metadata were provided uncurated, with the amount varying by source and participant.

The immunoSEQ Assay, a bias-controlled multiplex PCR, was used to amplify TCRbeta CDR3 regions from genomic DNA. Under the source paper's analysis protocol: The number of nucleated cells in each sample was estimated by amplification of reference gene primers within the assay. To quantify the absolute abundance of each unique TCRbeta CDR3 rearrangement, sequence reads were collapsed and filtered. For each sample, productive Simpson clonality was calculated as the square root of Simpson's diversity index across productive rearrangements. This immuneACCESS table, as held by TCRdb, lists in-frame sequences with V and J called but not all clones. Of the missing ones, under half trace to an unresolved V gene in checked studies; the others have no known cause. Clonal size and the V and J genes are those of that table, whereas D and trimming came from the DNA. The sample table shows roughly 300,000 clones, and around 87% are seen once. The ten most abundant clones make up about 1.4% of the sample.

The germline V gene encodes CDR1 LGHNT and CDR2 FRNRAP. From cysteine to phenylalanine, the CDR3 is 12 amino acids long. The entry retains the CDR3 DNA only, 36 bases that are in frame from base 1. V lost 1 base and J lost 6 bases; the stretch between them is 6 bases long. As regards this clone: Its antigen remains unidentified. Base qualities were left out, and no much larger clone turns up one base away.

Samples from volunteer blood donors who had recovered from COVID-19 were contributed by a second Seattle source. Collaborating institutions collected whole blood in K2EDTA tubes following their own protocols. Collaborator samples were shipped for TCRbeta analysis as frozen whole blood, isolated PBMCs, or DNA extracted from either sample type. Specimen: peripheral blood. This TCR derives from a middle-aged woman who had recovered from COVID-19. Rearrangement joined TRBV12-5 to TRBJ1-1, with the D gene call left open. DNA sequence: TGTGCTAGTGGTTTGGAAGTAGCTGAAGCTTTCTTT. This encodes CASGLEVAEAFF.